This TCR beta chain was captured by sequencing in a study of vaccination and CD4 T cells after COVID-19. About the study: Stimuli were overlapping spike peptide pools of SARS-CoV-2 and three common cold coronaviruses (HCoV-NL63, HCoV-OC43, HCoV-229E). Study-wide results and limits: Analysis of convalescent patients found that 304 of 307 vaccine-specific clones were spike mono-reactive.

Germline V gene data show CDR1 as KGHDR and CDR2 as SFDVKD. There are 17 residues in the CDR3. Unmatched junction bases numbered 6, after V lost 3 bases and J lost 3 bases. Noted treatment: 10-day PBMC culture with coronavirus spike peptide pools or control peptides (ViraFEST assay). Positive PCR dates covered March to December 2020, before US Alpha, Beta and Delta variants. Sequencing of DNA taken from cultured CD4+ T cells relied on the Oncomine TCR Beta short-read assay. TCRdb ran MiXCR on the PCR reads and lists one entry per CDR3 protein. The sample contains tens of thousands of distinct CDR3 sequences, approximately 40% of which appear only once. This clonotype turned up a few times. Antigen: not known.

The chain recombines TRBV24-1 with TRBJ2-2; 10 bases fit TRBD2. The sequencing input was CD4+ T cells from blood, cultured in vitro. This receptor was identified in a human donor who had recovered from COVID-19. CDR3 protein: CATSDPPLAGHTGELFF. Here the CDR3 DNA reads TGTGCCACCAGTGATCCCCCACTAGCGGGGCACACCGGGGAGCTGTTTTTT.